This T cell receptor (beta chain) was observed in a study of human thymus T cells. The CDR3 covers 14 residues. Germline values: CDR1 SGDLS, CDR2 YYNGEE. J was trimmed by 6 bases and V by 0 bases; bases with no gene match: 0. No fixed cell number was used; all available blood leukocytes supplied DNA. Method: immunoSEQ multiplex PCR; TCRdb's copy keeps in-frame clones and lacks some. The sample lists 40,000 to 55,000 clones, 90% to 95% occurring once. The sequencing sample was made of blood. The TCR was taken from a boy less than two years old with a congenital heart defect but otherwise immunologically healthy. The chain uses TRBV9 and TRBJ2-3; TRBD2 aligns across 11 bases. The CDR3 protein is CASSVVAGGDTQYF. The CDR3 nucleotides read TGTGCCAGCAGCGTAGTAGCGGGGGGGGATACGCAGTATTTT.